A selection of T cell receptor beta chains follows, all from one sample in a study of spatial heterogeneity in lung cancer. MiXCR was run by TCRdb on the 5' RACE reads, yielding one entry per CDR3 protein. The data contain approximately 21,000 distinct CDR3 sequences, approximately 3% of them singletons. The source material was PBMCs, sampled at surgery. The receptor set was obtained from a female donor with early-stage non-small cell lung cancer. The CDR3 runs from the conserved cysteine through the conserved F or W. Fields, in order: D gene, V gene, J gene, clone size, CDR3 protein, CDR3 DNA. The D gene is left open where the match is weak. Clone size is not always given. Where it is, it says once, few, many or a class for expanded clones.

d_call: TRBD1; v_call: TRBV6-1; j_call: TRBJ1-4; clone_size: many; cdr3_aa: CASSAAGGYEKLFF; cdr3_nt: TGTGCCAGCAGTGCGGCAGGGGGGTATGAAAAACTGTTTTTT
d_call: -; v_call: TRBV6-1; j_call: TRBJ2-7; clone_size: many; cdr3_aa: CASSELQRDTHNYEQYF; cdr3_nt: TGTGCCAGCAGTGAACTGCAGCGGGACACTCACAACTACGAGCAGTACTTC
d_call: TRBD1; v_call: TRBV10-3; j_call: TRBJ2-7; clone_size: many; cdr3_aa: CAISNPGQGNEQYF; cdr3_nt: TGTGCCATCAGTAACCCGGGACAGGGGAACGAGCAGTACTTC
d_call: -; v_call: TRBV7-2; j_call: TRBJ2-7; clone_size: many; cdr3_aa: CASSSSPPYEQYF; cdr3_nt: TGTGCCAGCAGCTCATCCCCCCCTTACGAGCAGTACTTC
d_call: TRBD1; v_call: TRBV5-1; j_call: TRBJ2-5; clone_size: many; cdr3_aa: CASSLDRGWETQYF; cdr3_nt: TGCGCCAGCAGCTTGGACAGGGGTTGGGAGACCCAGTACTTC
d_call: -; v_call: TRBV6-2/TRBV6-3; j_call: TRBJ2-1; clone_size: many; cdr3_aa: CASRLNSYNEQFF; cdr3_nt: TGTGCCAGCAGACTGAACTCCTACAATGAGCAGTTCTTC
d_call: -; v_call: TRBV28; j_call: TRBJ1-5; clone_size: many; cdr3_aa: CASSLWSRGGHQPQHF; cdr3_nt: TGTGCCAGCAGTTTATGGTCTAGGGGAGGGCATCAGCCCCAGCATTTT
d_call: -; v_call: TRBV12-3/TRBV12-4; j_call: TRBJ2-1; clone_size: many; cdr3_aa: CASSFRDSYNEQFF; cdr3_nt: TGTGCCAGCAGTTTTAGGGACTCCTACAATGAGCAGTTCTTC
d_call: -; v_call: TRBV7-9; j_call: TRBJ1-1; clone_size: many; cdr3_aa: CASSPSGGERYTEAFF; cdr3_nt: TGTGCCAGCAGCCCCAGTGGGGGGGAGCGGTACACTGAAGCTTTCTTT
d_call: -; v_call: TRBV7-9; j_call: TRBJ1-6; clone_size: many; cdr3_aa: CASSPPGGGSPLHF; cdr3_nt: TGTGCCAGCAGCCCGCCGGGGGGGGGATCACCCCTCCACTTT
d_call: TRBD1; v_call: TRBV11-2; j_call: TRBJ1-1; clone_size: many; cdr3_aa: CASSKTQGTGLITEAFF; cdr3_nt: TGTGCCAGCAGCAAAACTCAGGGGACAGGGTTAATAACTGAAGCTTTCTTT
d_call: TRBD2; v_call: TRBV7-2; j_call: TRBJ2-4; clone_size: many; cdr3_aa: CASSLRVLAGGVAKNIQYF; cdr3_nt: TGTGCCAGCAGCTTAAGGGTACTAGCGGGAGGGGTAGCCAAAAACATTCAGTACTTC
d_call: TRBD2; v_call: TRBV27; j_call: TRBJ2-3; clone_size: many; cdr3_aa: CASTAVVVAGVIGTDTQYF; cdr3_nt: TGTGCCAGCACCGCTGTCGTGGTAGCGGGAGTAATCGGCACAGATACGCAGTATTTT
d_call: -; v_call: TRBV29-1; j_call: TRBJ1-1; clone_size: medium-sized; cdr3_aa: CSVYSAMNTEAFF; cdr3_nt: TGCAGCGTCTACAGCGCTATGAACACTGAAGCTTTCTTT
d_call: -; v_call: TRBV15; j_call: TRBJ1-1; clone_size: many; cdr3_aa: CATSRDLLEQGPEAFF; cdr3_nt: TGTGCCACCAGCAGAGATCTGCTAGAGCAAGGTCCTGAAGCTTTCTTT
d_call: TRBD1; v_call: TRBV7-9; j_call: TRBJ1-3; clone_size: many; cdr3_aa: CASSSTGGDSGNTIYF; cdr3_nt: TGTGCCAGCAGCTCGACAGGGGGCGACTCTGGAAACACCATATATTTT
d_call: TRBD2; v_call: TRBV6-2/TRBV6-3; j_call: TRBJ2-5; clone_size: few; cdr3_aa: CATCPRTRETQYF; cdr3_nt: TGTGCCACCTGTCCACGGACTAGAGAGACCCAGTACTTC
d_call: -; v_call: TRBV29-1; j_call: TRBJ2-2; clone_size: many; cdr3_aa: CSVSPGAAAGELFF; cdr3_nt: TGCAGCGTATCACCAGGGGCAGCGGCCGGGGAGCTGTTTTTT
d_call: -; v_call: TRBV15; j_call: TRBJ2-7; clone_size: medium-sized; cdr3_aa: CATRSASAYEQYF; cdr3_nt: TGTGCCACCAGGAGTGCGAGCGCGTACGAGCAGTACTTC
d_call: -; v_call: TRBV28; j_call: TRBJ2-2; clone_size: many; cdr3_aa: CASSLTRGEPNTGELFF; cdr3_nt: TGTGCCAGCAGTTTAACACGTGGAGAGCCGAACACCGGGGAGCTGTTTTTT
d_call: -; v_call: TRBV7-9; j_call: TRBJ1-1; clone_size: many; cdr3_aa: CASSLRAQGSTEAFF; cdr3_nt: TGTGCCAGCAGCTTAAGAGCGCAGGGTAGCACTGAAGCTTTCTTT
d_call: TRBD2; v_call: TRBV7-6; j_call: TRBJ2-1; clone_size: few; cdr3_aa: CASSTSGRYNEQFF; cdr3_nt: TGTGCCAGCAGCACCAGCGGGAGGTACAATGAGCAGTTCTTC
d_call: TRBD2; v_call: TRBV11-2; j_call: TRBJ2-2; clone_size: -; cdr3_aa: CASSLRPSGNTGELFF; cdr3_nt: TGTGCCAGCAGCTTAAGACCTAGCGGGAACACCGGGGAGCTGTTTTTT
d_call: TRBD2; v_call: TRBV7-8; j_call: TRBJ2-1; clone_size: medium-sized; cdr3_aa: CASSPKWGGSSYNEQFF; cdr3_nt: TGTGCCAGCAGCCCAAAGTGGGGGGGGAGCTCCTACAATGAGCAGTTCTTC
d_call: -; v_call: TRBV12-3/TRBV12-4; j_call: TRBJ2-3; clone_size: few; cdr3_aa: CASSPLRGEGTDTQYF; cdr3_nt: TGTGCCAGCAGTCCCCTTCGGGGAGAGGGCACAGATACGCAGTATTTT
d_call: -; v_call: TRBV20-1; j_call: TRBJ2-7; clone_size: many; cdr3_aa: CSGVTPGGYEQYF; cdr3_nt: TGCAGTGGGGTGACCCCCGGCGGGTACGAGCAGTACTTC
d_call: TRBD2; v_call: TRBV2; j_call: TRBJ2-2; clone_size: many; cdr3_aa: CASSEAGVAGSTGELFF; cdr3_nt: TGTGCCAGCAGTGAAGCCGGAGTAGCGGGCAGCACCGGGGAGCTGTTTTTT
d_call: -; v_call: TRBV30; j_call: TRBJ1-1; clone_size: many; cdr3_aa: CAWSVRLFGISTEAFF; cdr3_nt: TGTGCCTGGAGTGTACGTCTGTTCGGGATAAGCACTGAAGCTTTCTTT
d_call: -; v_call: TRBV20-1; j_call: TRBJ1-1; clone_size: few; cdr3_aa: CSASDSVNTEAFF; cdr3_nt: TGCAGTGCTTCGGACAGCGTGAACACTGAAGCTTTCTTT
d_call: -; v_call: TRBV7-9; j_call: TRBJ2-1; clone_size: many; cdr3_aa: CASSPLRGDSYNEQFF; cdr3_nt: TGTGCCAGCAGCCCCCTAAGGGGAGACTCCTACAATGAGCAGTTCTTC
d_call: TRBD1; v_call: TRBV27; j_call: TRBJ1-2; clone_size: many; cdr3_aa: CASSFWDRAGYTF; cdr3_nt: TGTGCCAGCAGTTTCTGGGACAGGGCTGGCTACACCTTC
d_call: TRBD2; v_call: TRBV5-1; j_call: TRBJ2-3; clone_size: many; cdr3_aa: CASSLPRGGREADTQYF; cdr3_nt: TGCGCCAGCAGCCTCCCGCGGGGGGGACGAGAGGCAGATACGCAGTATTTT